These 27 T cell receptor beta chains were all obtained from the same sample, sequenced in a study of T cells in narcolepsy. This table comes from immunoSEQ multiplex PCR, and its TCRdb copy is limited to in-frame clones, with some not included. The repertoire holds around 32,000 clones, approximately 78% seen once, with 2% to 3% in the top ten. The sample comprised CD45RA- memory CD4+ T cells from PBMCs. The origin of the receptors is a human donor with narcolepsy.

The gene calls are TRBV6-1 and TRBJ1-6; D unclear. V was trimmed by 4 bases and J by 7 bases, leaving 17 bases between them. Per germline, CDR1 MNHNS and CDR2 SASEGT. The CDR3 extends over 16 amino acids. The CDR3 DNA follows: TGTGCCAGCAGTGGAAACAGTCCCGCTTTGAATTCACCCCTCCACTTT. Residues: CASSGNSPALNSPLHF.

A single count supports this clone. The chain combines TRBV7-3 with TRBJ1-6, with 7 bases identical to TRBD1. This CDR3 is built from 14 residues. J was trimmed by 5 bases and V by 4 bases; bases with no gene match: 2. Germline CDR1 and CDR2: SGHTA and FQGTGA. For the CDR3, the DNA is TGTGCCAGCAGCTACGGACAGGATAATTCACCCCTCCACTTT. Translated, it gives CASSYGQDNSPLHF.

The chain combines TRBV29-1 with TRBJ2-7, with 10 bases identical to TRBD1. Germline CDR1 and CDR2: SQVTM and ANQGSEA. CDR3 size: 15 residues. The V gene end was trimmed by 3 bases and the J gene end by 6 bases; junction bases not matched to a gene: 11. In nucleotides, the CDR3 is TGCAGCGTTGACACCGGGACAGGGGTATTTCCCGAGCAGTACTTC. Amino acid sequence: CSVDTGTGVFPEQYF.

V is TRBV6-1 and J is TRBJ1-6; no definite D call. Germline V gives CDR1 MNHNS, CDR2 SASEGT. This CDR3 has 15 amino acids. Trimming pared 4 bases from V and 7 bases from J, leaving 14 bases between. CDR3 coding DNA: TGTGCCAGCAGTGGACGGTCCGCGGGCAATTCACCCCTCCACTTT. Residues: CASSGRSAGNSPLHF.

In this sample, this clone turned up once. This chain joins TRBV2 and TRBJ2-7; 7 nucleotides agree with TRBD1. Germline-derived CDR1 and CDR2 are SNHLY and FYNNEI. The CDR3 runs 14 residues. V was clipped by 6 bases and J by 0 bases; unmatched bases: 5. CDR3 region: CASSRQGSSYEQYF. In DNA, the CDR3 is TGTGCCAGCAGCCGACAGGGAAGCTCCTACGAGCAGTACTTC.

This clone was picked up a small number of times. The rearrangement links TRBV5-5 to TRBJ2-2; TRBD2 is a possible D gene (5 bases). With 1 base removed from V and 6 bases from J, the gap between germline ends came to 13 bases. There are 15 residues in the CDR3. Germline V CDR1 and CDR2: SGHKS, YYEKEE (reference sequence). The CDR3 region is CASSLSGRESGELFF. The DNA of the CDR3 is TGTGCCAGCAGCTTGTCCGGAAGGGAGTCCGGGGAGCTGTTTTTT.

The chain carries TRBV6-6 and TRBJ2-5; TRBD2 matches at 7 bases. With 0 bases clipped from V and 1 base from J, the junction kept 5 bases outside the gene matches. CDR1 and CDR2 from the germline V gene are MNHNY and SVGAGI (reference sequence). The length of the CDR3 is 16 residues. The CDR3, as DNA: TGTGCCAGCAGTTACTCGACTAGCCCGGCCCAAGAGACCCAGTACTTC. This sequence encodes CASSYSTSPAQETQYF.

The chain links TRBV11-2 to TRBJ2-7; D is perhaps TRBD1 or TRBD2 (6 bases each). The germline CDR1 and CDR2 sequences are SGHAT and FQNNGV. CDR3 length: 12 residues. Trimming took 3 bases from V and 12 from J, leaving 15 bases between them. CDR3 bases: TGTGCCAGCAGCTTTCCTGACAGGACTACGTACTTC. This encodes CASSFPDRTTYF.

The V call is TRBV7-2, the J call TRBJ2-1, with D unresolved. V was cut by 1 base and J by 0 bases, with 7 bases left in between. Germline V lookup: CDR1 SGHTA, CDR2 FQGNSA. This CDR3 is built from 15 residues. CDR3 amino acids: CASSLGSGSYNEQFF. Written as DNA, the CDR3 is TGTGCCAGCAGCTTAGGATCAGGCTCCTACAATGAGCAGTTCTTC.

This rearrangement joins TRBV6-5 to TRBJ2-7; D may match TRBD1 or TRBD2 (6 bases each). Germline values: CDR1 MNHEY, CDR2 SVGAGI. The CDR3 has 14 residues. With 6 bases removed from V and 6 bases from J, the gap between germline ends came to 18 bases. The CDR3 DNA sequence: TGTGCCAGCAGCCCCGTGGGCAGGGGAGGCGAGCAGTACTTC. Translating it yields CASSPVGRGGEQYF.

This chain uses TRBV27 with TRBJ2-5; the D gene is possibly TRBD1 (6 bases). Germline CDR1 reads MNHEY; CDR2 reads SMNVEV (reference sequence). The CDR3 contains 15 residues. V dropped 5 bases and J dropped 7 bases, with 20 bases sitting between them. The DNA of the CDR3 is TGTGCCAGCAGTCCCTCGGCTCAGGGGTTTGGGACCCAGTACTTC. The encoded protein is CASSPSAQGFGTQYF.

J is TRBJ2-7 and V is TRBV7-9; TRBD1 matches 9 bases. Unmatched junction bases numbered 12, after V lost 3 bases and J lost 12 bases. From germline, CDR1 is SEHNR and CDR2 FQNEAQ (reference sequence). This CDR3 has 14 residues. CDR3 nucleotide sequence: TGTGCCAGCAGCTTTCCGGGACAGGGACGTCATCGGTACTTC. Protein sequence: CASSFPGQGRHRYF.

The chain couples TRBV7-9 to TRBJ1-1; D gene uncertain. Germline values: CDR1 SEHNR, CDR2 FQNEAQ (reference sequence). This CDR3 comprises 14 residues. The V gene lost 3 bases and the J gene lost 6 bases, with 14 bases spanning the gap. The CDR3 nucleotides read TGTGCCAGCAGCTTGAGGGAGGTGAGGGCTGAAGCTTTCTTT. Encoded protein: CASSLREVRAEAFF.

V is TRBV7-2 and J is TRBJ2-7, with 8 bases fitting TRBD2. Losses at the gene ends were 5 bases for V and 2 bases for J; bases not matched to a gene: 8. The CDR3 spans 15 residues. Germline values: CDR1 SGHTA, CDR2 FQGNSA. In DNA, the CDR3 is TGTGCCAGCAGCCCGCGAGCGGGGGAACCCTACGAGCAGTACTTC. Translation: CASSPRAGEPYEQYF.

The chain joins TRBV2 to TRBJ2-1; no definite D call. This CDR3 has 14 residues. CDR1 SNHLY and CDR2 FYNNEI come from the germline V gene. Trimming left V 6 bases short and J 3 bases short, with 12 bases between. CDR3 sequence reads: CASRGNLGYNEQFF. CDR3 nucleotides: TGTGCCAGCAGAGGAAATTTAGGCTACAATGAGCAGTTCTTC. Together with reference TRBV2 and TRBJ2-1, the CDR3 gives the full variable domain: EPEVTQTPSHQVTQMGQEVILRCVPISNHLYFYWYRQILGQKVEFLVSFYNNEISEKSEIFDDQFSVERPDGSNFTLKIRSTKLEDSAMYFCASRGNLGYNEQFFGPGTRLTVL.

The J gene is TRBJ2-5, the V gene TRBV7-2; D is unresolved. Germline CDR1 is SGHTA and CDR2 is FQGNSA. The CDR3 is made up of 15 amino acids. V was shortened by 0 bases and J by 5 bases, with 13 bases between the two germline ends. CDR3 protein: CASSLAMGTRETQYF. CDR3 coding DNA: TGTGCCAGCAGCTTAGCGATGGGCACCCGGGAGACCCAGTACTTC.

CDR3 sequence (DNA): TGTGCCAGCAGTTTAAACGGGAGGAACACCTACGAGCAGTACTTC. Amino acids: CASSLNGRNTYEQYF. This sequence joins TRBV27 and TRBJ2-7, with 7 bases fitting TRBD2. The CDR3 has 15 residues. Trimming at V came to 2 bases and at J to 2 bases, leaving 6 bases not matched to a gene. CDR1 and CDR2 from the germline V gene are MNHEY and SMNVEV (reference sequence).

CDR3: CASSSSSPGLGAFF. The DNA for the CDR3 is TGTGCCAGCAGCTCGAGCAGTCCGGGACTCGGAGCTTTCTTT. This sequence joins TRBV6-6 and TRBJ1-1; TRBD1 might be the D (5 bases). The germline gives CDR1 MNHNY, CDR2 SVGAGI (reference sequence). The CDR3 runs 14 residues. V gave up 6 bases and J gave up 10 bases, with 21 bases separating them.

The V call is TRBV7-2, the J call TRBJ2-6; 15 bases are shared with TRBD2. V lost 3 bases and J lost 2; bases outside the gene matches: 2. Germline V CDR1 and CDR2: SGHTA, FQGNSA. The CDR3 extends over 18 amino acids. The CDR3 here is CASSLGLAGGAGANVLTF. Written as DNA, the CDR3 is TGTGCCAGCAGCTTGGGACTAGCGGGGGGCGCTGGGGCCAACGTCCTGACTTTC. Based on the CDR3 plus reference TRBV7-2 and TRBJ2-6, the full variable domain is GAGVSQSPSNKVTEKGKDVELRCDPISGHTALYWYRQSLGQGLEFLIYFQGNSAPDKSGLPSDRFSAERTGGSVSTLTIQRTQQEDSAVYLCASSLGLAGGAGANVLTFGAGSRLTVL.

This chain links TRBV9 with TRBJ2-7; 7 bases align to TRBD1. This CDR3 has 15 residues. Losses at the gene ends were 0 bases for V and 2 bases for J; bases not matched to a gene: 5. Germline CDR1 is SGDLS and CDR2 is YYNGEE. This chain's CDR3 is CASSVEGQRTYEQYF. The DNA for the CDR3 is TGTGCCAGCAGCGTAGAGGGACAGAGAACCTACGAGCAGTACTTC.

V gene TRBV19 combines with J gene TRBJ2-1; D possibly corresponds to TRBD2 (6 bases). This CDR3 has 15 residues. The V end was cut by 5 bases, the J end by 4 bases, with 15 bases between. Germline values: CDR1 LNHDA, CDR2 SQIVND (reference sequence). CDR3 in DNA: TGTGCCAGTAGTCTTTTGCGGGGCGTATACAATGAGCAGTTCTTC. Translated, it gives CASSLLRGVYNEQFF.

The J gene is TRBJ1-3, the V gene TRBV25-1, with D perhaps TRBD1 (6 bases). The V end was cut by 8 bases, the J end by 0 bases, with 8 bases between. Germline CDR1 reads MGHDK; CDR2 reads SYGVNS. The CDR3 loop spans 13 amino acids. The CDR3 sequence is CASGQISGNTIYF. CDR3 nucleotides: TGTGCCAGCGGACAGATCTCTGGAAACACCATATATTTT.

CDR3 residues: CASSPTSGRAGEQYF. CDR3 sequence (DNA): TGTGCCAGCAGCCCTACTAGCGGGAGGGCCGGAGAGCAGTACTTC. The V gene is TRBV5-4, the J gene TRBJ2-7; TRBD2 matches 13 bases. The CDR3 length is 15 residues. Germline CDR1 reads SGHNT; CDR2 reads YYREEE (reference sequence). V trimming: 4 bases; J trimming: 7 bases; junction bases outside the gene matches: 8.

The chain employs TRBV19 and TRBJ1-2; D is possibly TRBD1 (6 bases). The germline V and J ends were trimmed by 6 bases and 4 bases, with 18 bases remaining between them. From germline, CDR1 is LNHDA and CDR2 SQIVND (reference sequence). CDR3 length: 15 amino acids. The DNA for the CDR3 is TGTGCCAGTAGCTCTACCCCGGACAGTTCCTATGGCTACACCTTC. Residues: CASSSTPDSSYGYTF.

The CDR3 is CASSGTSSTQYF. CDR3 bases: TGTGCCAGCAGCGGGACTAGTAGTACCCAGTACTTC. V gene TRBV13 combines with J gene TRBJ2-5; 8 bases match TRBD2. Germline loops: CDR1 PRHDT, CDR2 FYEKMQ (reference sequence). The CDR3 is made up of 12 amino acids. V lost 5 bases and J lost 8; bases outside the gene matches: 4.

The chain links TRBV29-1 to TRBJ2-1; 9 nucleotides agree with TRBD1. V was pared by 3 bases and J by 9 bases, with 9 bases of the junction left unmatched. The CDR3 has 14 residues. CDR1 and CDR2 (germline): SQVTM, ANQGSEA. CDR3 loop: CSVDHWDRAGEQFF. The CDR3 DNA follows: TGCAGCGTTGACCACTGGGACAGGGCTGGTGAGCAGTTCTTC.

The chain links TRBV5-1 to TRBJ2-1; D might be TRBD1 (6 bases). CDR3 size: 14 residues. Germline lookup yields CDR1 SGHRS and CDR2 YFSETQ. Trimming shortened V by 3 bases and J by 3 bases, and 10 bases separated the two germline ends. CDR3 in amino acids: CASSSLQGYNEQFF. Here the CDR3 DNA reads TGCGCCAGCAGCTCCTTACAGGGCTACAATGAGCAGTTCTTC.